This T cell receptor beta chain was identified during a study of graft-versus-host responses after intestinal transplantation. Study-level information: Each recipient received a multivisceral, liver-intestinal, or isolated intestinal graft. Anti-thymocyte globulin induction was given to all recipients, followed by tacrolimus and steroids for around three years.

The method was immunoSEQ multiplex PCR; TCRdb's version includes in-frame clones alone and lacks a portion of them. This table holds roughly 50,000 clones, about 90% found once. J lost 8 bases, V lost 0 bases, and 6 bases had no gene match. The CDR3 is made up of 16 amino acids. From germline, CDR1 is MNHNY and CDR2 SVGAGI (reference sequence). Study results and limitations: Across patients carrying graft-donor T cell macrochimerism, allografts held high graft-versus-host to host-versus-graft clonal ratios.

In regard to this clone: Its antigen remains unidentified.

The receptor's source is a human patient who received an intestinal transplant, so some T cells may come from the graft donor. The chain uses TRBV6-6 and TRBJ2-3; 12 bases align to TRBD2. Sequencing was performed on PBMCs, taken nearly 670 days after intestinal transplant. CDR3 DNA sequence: TGTGCCAGCAGTTACTCGACTAGCGGGGGTTTGGGTACGCAGTATTTT. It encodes CASSYSTSGGLGTQYF.